The rows below give T cell receptor beta chains drawn from one sample of a study of molecular identifiers for immune sequencing clone quantification. TCRdb used MiXCR to reprocess the PCR reads, holding one entry per CDR3 protein. This sample has roughly 320,000 distinct CDR3 sequences; roughly 23% occur once, and the top ten carry over 0.7%. Sequencing input: naive CD8+ T cells from blood, with Jurkat cell RNA spiked in. These receptors all come from a human donor in good health. Some libraries in this study had Jurkat cell RNA spiked in. Each CDR3 is given with its conserved first and last residue. A D gene is named only where the DNA matches it firmly. Some rows mark clone size as missing; the rest say once, few, many or name a class of expanded clone.

d_gene,abundance,j_gene,v_gene,CDR3nt,CDR3aa
TRBD2,many,TRBJ2-1,TRBV4-3,TGCGCCAGCAGCCAAGCAAGCGGGGGCTACAATGAGCAGTTCTTC,CASSQASGGYNEQFF
.,many,TRBJ1-1,TRBV12-5,TGTGCTAGTGGCCTAGAACAGGGTGGTGAAGCTTTCTTT,CASGLEQGGEAFF
.,many,TRBJ2-1,TRBV24-1,TGTGCCACCAGTGATCCGGGACTCAACTACAATGAGCAGTTCTTC,CATSDPGLNYNEQFF
TRBD1,many,TRBJ2-1,TRBV27,TGTGCCAGCGCTCCGACAGGGGTCCTCTACAATGAGCAGTTCTTC,CASAPTGVLYNEQFF
TRBD2,many,TRBJ2-3,TRBV12-3/TRBV12-4,TGTGCCAGCAGCTACGCCGGGACTAGCGGGAGGCAGAGACCAGATACGCAGTATTTT,CASSYAGTSGRQRPDTQYF
TRBD1,.,TRBJ2-7,TRBV4-3,TGCGCCAGCAGCCGAGACAGGGGACCCTACGAGCAGTACTTC,CASSRDRGPYEQYF
TRBD2,.,TRBJ2-5,TRBV7-9,TGTGCCAGCGGCTTAGCGGGGGGGCCGGTCGAGACCCAGTACTTC,CASGLAGGPVETQYF
TRBD1,many,TRBJ1-5,TRBV7-9,TGTGCCAGCAGCCGGACAGGGGTGGATCAGCCCCAGCATTTT,CASSRTGVDQPQHF
.,many,TRBJ2-6,TRBV6-5,TGTGCCAGCAGTTACTCGACAGTTAGCCGTTTTCCTGGGGCCAACGTCCTGACTTTC,CASSYSTVSRFPGANVLTF
.,.,TRBJ2-7,TRBV20-1,TGCAGTGCTACCCAAATACCCTACGAGCAGTACTTC,CSATQIPYEQYF
.,many,TRBJ2-2,TRBV20-1,TGCAGTGCTAGGTGGGGAACGAACACCGGGGAGCTGTTTTTT,CSARWGTNTGELFF
.,many,TRBJ2-7,TRBV5-6,TGTGCCAGCAGCTTGGGGTATGGTACCAGAAATAGCGAGCAGTACTTC,CASSLGYGTRNSEQYF
TRBD2,.,TRBJ2-7,TRBV27,TGTGCCAGCAGTTCACTAGCGGCCCTCTACGAGCAGTACTTC,CASSSLAALYEQYF
TRBD1,many,TRBJ2-5,TRBV7-9,TGTGCCAGCAGCACATGGGACAGGCAAGAGACCCAGTACTTC,CASSTWDRQETQYF
.,many,TRBJ2-7,TRBV27,TGTGCCAGCAGCGAAGAGGCCTACTCCTACGAGCAGTGCTTC,CASSEEAYSYEQCF
.,few,TRBJ2-7,TRBV4-1,TGCGCCAGCAGCCAAGATCCAATGGGGCTGAGCTCCTACGAGCAGTACTTC,CASSQDPMGLSSYEQYF
.,many,TRBJ1-4,TRBV7-2,TGTGCCAGCAGCTTTGGTGGAAAACTGTTTTTT,CASSFGGKLFF
.,.,TRBJ2-2,TRBV2,TGCGCCAGCAGTGTCTCAGGAGAGGACACCGGGGGGCTGTTTTTT,CASSVSGEDTGGLFF
.,many,TRBJ1-4,TRBV11-2,TGTGCCAGCAGCCCGATGGACGACAGTGGCGAAAAACTGTTTTTT,CASSPMDDSGEKLFF
.,many,TRBJ1-1,TRBV6-1,TGTGCCAGCAGTGAATACGAACTTAACACTGAAGCTTTCTTT,CASSEYELNTEAFF
.,few,TRBJ2-7,TRBV19,TGTGCCAGTAGTACCGGACCGGGACAACCCTACGAGCAGTACTTC,CASSTGPGQPYEQYF
.,few,TRBJ2-7,TRBV20-1,TGCAATGCCAGCACCTACGAGCAGTACTTC,CNASTYEQYF